A selection of T cell receptor beta chains follows, all from one sample in a study of blood T cell repertoires in COVID-19. The repertoire was sequenced with immunoSEQ multiplex PCR; TCRdb's copy has only in-frame clones and lacks some. The table includes some 170,000 clones, approximately 82% detected once. Sequenced sample: PBMCs or T cells enriched from blood (not recorded which). The receptor source for this set is a man aged 50-60 years who had recovered from COVID-19. Both conserved end residues are part of each CDR3.

TRBV5-1	CASSGGHYNEQFF
TRBV12-3/TRBV12-4	CASSRVDEQFF
TRBV5-1	CASSPSGTSGEQFF
TRBV6-5	CASNTNRYGYTF
TRBV11-2	CASSLDLQGAINTEAFF
TRBV4-2	CASSQDLQGQFF
TRBV5-4	CASSYVEETQYF
TRBV3-1/TRBV3-2	CASSQGDYSNQPQHF
TRBV19	CASKVGTGSGNQPQHF
TRBV5-5	CASSLARGDTTNEKLFF
TRBV3-1/TRBV3-2	CANATGGRQAHRTEAFF
TRBV19	CASSVDRGSNQPQHF
TRBV7-9	CASSPRGSFTGNTIYF
TRBV18	CASSPDRTGGYEQYF
TRBV6-5	CASRAGTGGFPQHF
TRBV2	CASREGQAYGYTF
TRBV18	CASSPGTGGMYEQYF
TRBV27	CASSTGLTRVDNEQFF
TRBV3-1/TRBV3-2	CASSHRQPPLHF
TRBV15	CATSYPFGAGGYNEQFF
TRBV3-1/TRBV3-2	CASSHLDRLGNTIYF
TRBV19	CASSILRNTEAFF
TRBV24-1	CATSDRAGGTQYF
TRBV19	CASTDRGNTEAFF
TRBV6-5	CASSTVNTEAFF
TRBV30	CAWTPDRYGTEAFF
TRBV18	CASSPWGDDQPQHF
TRBV5-1	CASSLAAGVTDTQYF
TRBV12-3/TRBV12-4	CASSRATGNTIYF
TRBV5-4	CASSLQVTGELFF
TRBV19	CASSYPPGTANSPLHF
TRBV28	CASRSPTTGRNEKLFF
TRBV10-3	CAISEEGISNQPQHF
TRBV9	CASSVVAGPQETQYF
TRBV7-9	CASSIPTGNGYTF
TRBV18	CASSPETGSYEQYF
TRBV30	CAWAGTGGRRNIQYF
TRBV4-1	CASSQDQLAGGRDTQYF
TRBV30	CAWSLTHYGYTF
TRBV5-4	CASSLDGRQETQYF
TRBV6-5	CASSTDRALRQPQHF
TRBV3-1/TRBV3-2	CASSRGQLNEKLFF
TRBV5-1	CASSGDRGRIGYTF
TRBV6-6	CASSRDRGNSPLHF
TRBV11-1	CASSSNARFGGYTF
TRBV28	CASSSWRSSGNTIYF
TRBV27	CASSFTYPGEQYF
TRBV19	CASSGLGQGTSPLHF
TRBV2	CASSRQGNQPQHF
TRBV5-4	CASSRDSYYEQYF
TRBV2	CASSYDSPTNEKLFF
TRBV7-2	CASGSLEGNVLTF
TRBV4-1	CASSQETGFQPQHF
TRBV29-1	CSVVRTRGRQETQYF
TRBV5-5	CASSYLNEKLFF
TRBV2	CASVRDRNGYTF
TRBV12-3/TRBV12-4	CASSSPGIQPQHF
TRBV5-1	CASSSKRGGQKQNNEQFF
TRBV6-5	CASSYQRTPSNEQYF
TRBV9	CASSAGQHSNQPQHF